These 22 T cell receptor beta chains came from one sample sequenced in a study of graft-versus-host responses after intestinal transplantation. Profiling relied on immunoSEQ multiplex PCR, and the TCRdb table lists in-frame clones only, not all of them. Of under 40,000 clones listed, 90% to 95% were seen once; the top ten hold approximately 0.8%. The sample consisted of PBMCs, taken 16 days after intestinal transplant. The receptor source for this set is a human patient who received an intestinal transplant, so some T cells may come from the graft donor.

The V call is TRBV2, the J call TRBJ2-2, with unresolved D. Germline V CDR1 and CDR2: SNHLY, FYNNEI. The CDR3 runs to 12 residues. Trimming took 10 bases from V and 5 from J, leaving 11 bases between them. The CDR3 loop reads CAIDTGTGELFF. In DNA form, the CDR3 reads TGTGCCATCGATACTGGGACCGGGGAGCTGTTTTTT.

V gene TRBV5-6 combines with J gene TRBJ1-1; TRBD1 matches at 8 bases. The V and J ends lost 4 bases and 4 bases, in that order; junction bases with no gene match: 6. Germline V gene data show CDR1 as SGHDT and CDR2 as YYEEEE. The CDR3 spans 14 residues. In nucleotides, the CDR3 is TGTGCCAGCAGCGCCGGGACAGGAGTCACTGAAGCTTTCTTT. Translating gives CASSAGTGVTEAFF.

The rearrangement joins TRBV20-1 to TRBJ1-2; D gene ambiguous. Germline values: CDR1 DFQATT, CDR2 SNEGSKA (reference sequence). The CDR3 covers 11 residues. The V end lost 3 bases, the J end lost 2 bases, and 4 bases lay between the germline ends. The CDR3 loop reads CSARDNYGYTF. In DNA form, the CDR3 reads TGCAGTGCTAGGGACAACTATGGCTACACCTTC.

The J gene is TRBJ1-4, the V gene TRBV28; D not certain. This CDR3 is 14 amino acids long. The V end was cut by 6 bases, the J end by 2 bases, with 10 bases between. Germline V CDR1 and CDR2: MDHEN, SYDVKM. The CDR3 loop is CASSPSYTNEKLFF. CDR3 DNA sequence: TGTGCCAGCAGCCCCTCGTACACTAATGAAAAACTGTTTTTT.

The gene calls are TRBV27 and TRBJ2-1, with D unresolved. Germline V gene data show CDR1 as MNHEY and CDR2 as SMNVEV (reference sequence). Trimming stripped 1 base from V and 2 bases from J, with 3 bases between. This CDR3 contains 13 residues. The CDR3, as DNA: TGTGCCAGCAGTTTATGGCCCTACAATGAGCAGTTCTTC. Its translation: CASSLWPYNEQFF.

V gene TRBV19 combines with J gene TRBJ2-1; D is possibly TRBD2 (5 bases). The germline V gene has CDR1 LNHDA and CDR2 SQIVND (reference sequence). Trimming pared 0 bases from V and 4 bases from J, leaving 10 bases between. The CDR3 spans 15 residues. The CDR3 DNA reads TGTGCCAGTAGTATAGATTATAGCGATTACAATGAGCAGTTCTTC. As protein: CASSIDYSDYNEQFF.

The CDR3, as DNA: TGTGCCACTCAAAAACGAGGGCGGACTACTAAGCGGGAAACCTACAATGAGCAGTTCTTC. Protein: CATQKRGRTTKRETYNEQFF. The chain recombines TRBV21-1 with TRBJ2-1; the table gives TRBD2 as D, unverified against the DNA. TRBV21-1 is a pseudogene. This CDR3 is 20 amino acids long.

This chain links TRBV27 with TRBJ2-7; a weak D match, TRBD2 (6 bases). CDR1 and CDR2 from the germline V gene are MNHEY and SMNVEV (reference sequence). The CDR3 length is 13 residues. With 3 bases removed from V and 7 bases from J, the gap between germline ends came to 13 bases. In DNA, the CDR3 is TGTGCCAGCAGTTTTAATGGGGCGGGGGAGCAGTACTTC. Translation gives CASSFNGAGEQYF.

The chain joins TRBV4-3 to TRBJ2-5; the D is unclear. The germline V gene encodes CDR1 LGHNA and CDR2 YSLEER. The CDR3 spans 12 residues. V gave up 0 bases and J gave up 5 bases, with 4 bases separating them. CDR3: CASSQEGETQYF. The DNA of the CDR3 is TGCGCCAGCAGCCAAGAGGGCGAGACCCAGTACTTC.

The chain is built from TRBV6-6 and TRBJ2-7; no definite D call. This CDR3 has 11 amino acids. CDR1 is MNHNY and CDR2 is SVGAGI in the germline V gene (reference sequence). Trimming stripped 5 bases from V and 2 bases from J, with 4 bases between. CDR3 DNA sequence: TGTGCCAGCAGTCCAGCCTACGAGCAGTACTTC. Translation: CASSPAYEQYF.

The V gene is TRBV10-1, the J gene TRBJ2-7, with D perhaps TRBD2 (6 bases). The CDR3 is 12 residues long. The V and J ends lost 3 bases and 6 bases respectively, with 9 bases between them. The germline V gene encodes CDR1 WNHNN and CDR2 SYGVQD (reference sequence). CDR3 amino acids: CASSDRGFEQYF. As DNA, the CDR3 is TGCGCCAGCAGTGATCGGGGGTTCGAGCAGTACTTC.

CDR3 sequence (DNA): TGTGCCAGCGGGCTAGCGGGAGAGGGTGAGCAGTTCTTC. It codes for CASGLAGEGEQFF. J is TRBJ2-1 and V is TRBV6-5; 10 nucleotides match TRBD2. Per germline, CDR1 MNHEY and CDR2 SVGAGI. The CDR3 extends over 13 amino acids. V was pared by 8 bases and J by 9 bases, with 7 bases of the junction left unmatched.

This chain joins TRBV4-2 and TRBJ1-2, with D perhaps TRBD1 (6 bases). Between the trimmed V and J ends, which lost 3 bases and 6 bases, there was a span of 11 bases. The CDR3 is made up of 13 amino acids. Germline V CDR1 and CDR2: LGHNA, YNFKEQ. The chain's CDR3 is CASSHEQGNGYTF. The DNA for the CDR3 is TGTGCCAGCAGCCATGAACAGGGTAATGGCTACACCTTC.

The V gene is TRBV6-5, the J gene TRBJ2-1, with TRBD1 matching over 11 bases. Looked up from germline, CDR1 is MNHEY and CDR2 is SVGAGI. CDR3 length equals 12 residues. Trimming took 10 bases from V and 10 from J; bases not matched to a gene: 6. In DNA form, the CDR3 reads TGTGCCATCGGACAGGGGGCAAACGAGCAGTTCTTC. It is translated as CAIGQGANEQFF.

The CDR3 nucleotides are TGTGCCTGGAGTTTGAGCTCCTACAATGAGCAGTTCTTC. This encodes CAWSLSSYNEQFF. The V gene is TRBV30, the J gene TRBJ2-1, with D uncertain. Germline values: CDR1 GTSNPN, CDR2 SVGIG (reference sequence). V lost 2 bases, J lost 0 bases, and 5 bases lay in between. There are 13 residues in the CDR3.

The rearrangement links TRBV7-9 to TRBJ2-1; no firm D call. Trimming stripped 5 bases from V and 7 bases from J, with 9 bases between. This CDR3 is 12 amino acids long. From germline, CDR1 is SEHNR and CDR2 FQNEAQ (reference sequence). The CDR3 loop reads CASSIRVNEQFF. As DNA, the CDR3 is TGTGCCAGCAGCATACGGGTAAATGAGCAGTTCTTC.

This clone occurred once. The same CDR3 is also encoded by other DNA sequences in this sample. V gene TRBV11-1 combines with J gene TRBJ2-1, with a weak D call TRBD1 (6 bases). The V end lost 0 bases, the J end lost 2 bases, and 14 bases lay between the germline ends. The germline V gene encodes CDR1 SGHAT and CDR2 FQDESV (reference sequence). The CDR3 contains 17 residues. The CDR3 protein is CASSLAGTGKTYNEQFF. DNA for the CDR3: TGTGCCAGCAGCTTAGCGGGAACAGGGAAAACCTACAATGAGCAGTTCTTC.

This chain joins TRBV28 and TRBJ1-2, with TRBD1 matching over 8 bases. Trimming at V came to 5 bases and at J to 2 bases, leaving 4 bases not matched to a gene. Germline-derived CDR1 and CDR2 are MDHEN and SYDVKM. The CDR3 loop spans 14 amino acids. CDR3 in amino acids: CASSPGTGNYGYTF. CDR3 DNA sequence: TGTGCCAGCAGTCCCGGGACAGGCAACTATGGCTACACCTTC.

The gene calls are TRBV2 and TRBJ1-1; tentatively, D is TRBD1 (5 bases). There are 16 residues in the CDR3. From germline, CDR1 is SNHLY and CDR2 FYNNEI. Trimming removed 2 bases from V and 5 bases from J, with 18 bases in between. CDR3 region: CASSESLGPTGTEAFF. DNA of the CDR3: TGTGCCAGCAGTGAAAGTCTAGGGCCCACAGGAACTGAAGCTTTCTTT.

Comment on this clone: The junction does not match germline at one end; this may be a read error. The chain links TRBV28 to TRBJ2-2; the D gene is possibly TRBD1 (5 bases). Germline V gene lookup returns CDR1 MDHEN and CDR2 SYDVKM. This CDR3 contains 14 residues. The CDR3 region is CAGSSARGTGELFF. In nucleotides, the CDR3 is TGTGCCGGCAGCTCGGCTAGGGGCACCGGGGAGCTGTTTTTT.

The CDR3 loop is CASSIWREETQYF. CDR3 nucleotides: TGTGCCAGTAGTATTTGGAGGGAAGAGACCCAGTACTTC. The V gene is TRBV19, the J gene TRBJ2-5, with a possible D match to TRBD2 (6 bases). Trimming removed 3 bases at V and 3 bases at J, with 8 bases between. Looked up from germline, CDR1 is LNHDA and CDR2 is SQIVND (reference sequence). The CDR3 covers 13 residues.

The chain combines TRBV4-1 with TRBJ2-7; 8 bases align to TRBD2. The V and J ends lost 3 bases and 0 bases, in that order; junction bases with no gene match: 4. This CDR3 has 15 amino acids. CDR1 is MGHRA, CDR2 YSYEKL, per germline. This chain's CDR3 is CASSHRLASSYEQYF. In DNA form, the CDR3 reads TGCGCCAGCAGCCACCGACTAGCGTCCTCCTACGAGCAGTACTTC.